This T cell receptor beta chain was identified in a study of blood T cell repertoires in COVID-19. Looking at the study overall: The study drew acute and convalescent COVID-19 samples from the United States, Italy and Spain. T cells, B-cell-depleted T cells, or PBMCs provided the cDNA or gDNA that served as material.

The assay was immunoSEQ multiplex PCR, and TCRdb's table has in-frame clones only and misses some. The sample shows 400,000 to 500,000 clones, roughly 90% of them seen only once. The clonotype comes from a woman aged 25 to 45 with active or convalescent COVID-19. Sequencing was done on a sample of peripheral blood.

For the CDR3, the DNA is TGTGCCAGCAGCCGAGGAAGAGACAGGGGCGCTTTCTTT. Protein: CASSRGRDRGAFF. The chain joins TRBV3-1 (or the pseudogene TRBV3-2) to TRBJ1-1; TRBD1 matches 8 bases. V lost 4 bases, J lost 11 bases, and 9 bases stayed unmatched. The CDR3 covers 13 residues. CDR1 and CDR2 from the germline V gene are LGHDT and YNNKEL (reference sequence).